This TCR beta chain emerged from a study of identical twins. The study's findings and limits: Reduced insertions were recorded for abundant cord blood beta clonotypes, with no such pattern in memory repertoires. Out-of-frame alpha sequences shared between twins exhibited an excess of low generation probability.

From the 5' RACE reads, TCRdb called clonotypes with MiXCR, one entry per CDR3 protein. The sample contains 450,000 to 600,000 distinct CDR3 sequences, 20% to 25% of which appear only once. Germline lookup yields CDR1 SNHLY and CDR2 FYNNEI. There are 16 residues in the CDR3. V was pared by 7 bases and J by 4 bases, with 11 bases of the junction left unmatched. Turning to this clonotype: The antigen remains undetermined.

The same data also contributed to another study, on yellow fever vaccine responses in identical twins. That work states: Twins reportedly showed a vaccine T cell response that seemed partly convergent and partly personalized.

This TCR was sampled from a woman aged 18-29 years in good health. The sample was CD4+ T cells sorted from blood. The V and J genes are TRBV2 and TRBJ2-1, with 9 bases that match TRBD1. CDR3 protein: CASTPTGGMGYNEQFF. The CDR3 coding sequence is TGTGCCAGCACTCCTACAGGGGGCATGGGGTACAATGAGCAGTTCTTC.